This T cell receptor beta chain is from a study of chemoradiotherapy in HPV16-positive cancers. Study-wide findings and caveats: The functional HPV-specific definition rests on just a couple of HPV16-positive patients.

Per the germline V gene, CDR1 is SEHNR and CDR2 is FQNEAQ (reference sequence). CDR3 length: 13 residues. V was clipped by 5 bases and J by 9 bases, with 11 bases between them. Libraries were prepared by immunoSEQ multiplex PCR; TCRdb keeps only in-frame clonotypes and omits some of them. The table lists more than 35,000 clones, roughly 77% of them singletons. Turning to this clone: Its cognate antigen is unknown.

The sequence came from a human donor with HPV-associated anogenital cancer. The sequenced sample was blood, obtained from a patient who underwent chemoradiotherapy. The V gene is TRBV7-9, the J gene TRBJ1-6; no firm D call. CDR3 DNA: TGTGCCAGCAGCCCCAACGTAGGTTCACCCCTCCACTTT. This gives the protein CASSPNVGSPLHF.